Listed here is a single T cell receptor beta chain. Its antigen is as yet unknown. The source of the sample is a study of post-analysis software for immune sequencing data. The overall study: Courses of disease covered relapsing-remitting, secondary progressive and progressive-relapsing multiple sclerosis.

This CDR3 is built from 14 residues. CDR1 is MNHEY and CDR2 is SVGAGI in the germline V gene. Trimming removed 2 bases at V and 3 bases at J, with 8 bases between. Points from the study as a whole: Five TRBV segments, including TRBV5-6, TRBV5-1 and TRBV20-1, were more frequent in patients than controls. Samples made in the same batch grouped tightly together by F measure. A significant reduction in normalized Chao1 diversity was observed in multiple sclerosis patients versus controls.

Libraries were made from TCR beta cDNA, and they carried unique molecular identifiers. Each batch of roughly 1 to 10 million T cells produced 500,000 to 550,000 cDNA molecules. TCRdb reanalysed the PCR reads using MiXCR and keeps one entry per CDR3 protein. Of about 800,000 distinct CDR3 sequences in the sample, roughly 27% were seen once. This receptor was obtained from a girl aged 10-17 years with multiple sclerosis. Sequenced: blood. The chain is built from TRBV6-5 and TRBJ2-1; a weak D match, TRBD1 (5 bases). The CDR3 coding sequence is TGTGCCAGCAGTTACGAGACAGACTACAATGAGCAGTTCTTC. Translating it yields CASSYETDYNEQFF.